The 20 T cell receptor beta chains listed next were all sequenced from one sample in a study of OX40 agonist ivuxolimab in advanced cancers. Some clones are missing from TCRdb's copy, which holds only in-frame ones; the method was immunoSEQ multiplex PCR. The table includes 20,000 to 30,000 clones, approximately 79% detected once. The material was CD4+ or CD8+ T cells sorted from blood, obtained in a trial of the OX40 agonist ivuxolimab. The receptors derive from an adult with an advanced solid tumor such as melanoma, head and neck, liver or kidney cancer.

This clone was observed once. The chain is built from TRBV4-1 and TRBJ1-1; D not resolved. This CDR3 spans 11 amino acids. CDR1 is MGHRA, CDR2 YSYEKL, per germline. Trimming removed 0 bases at V and 8 bases at J, with 4 bases between. The CDR3 coding sequence is TGCGCCAGCAGCCAAGATAGAGAAGCTTTCTTT. Translated: CASSQDREAFF.

The chain is built from TRBV6-5 and TRBJ2-7, with 7 nucleotides matching TRBD1. Germline CDR1 reads MNHEY; CDR2 reads SVGAGI. The CDR3 spans 13 residues. V lost 6 bases to trimming and J lost 7 bases; unmatched junction nucleotides: 9. As DNA, the CDR3 is TGTGCCAGCAGCCTAACAGGGGATAGAGAGCAGTACTTC. Translating it yields CASSLTGDREQYF.

This chain joins TRBV11-1 and TRBJ2-3; 9 positions agree with TRBD2. The CDR3 sequence is 16 residues long. The germline CDR1 and CDR2 sequences are SGHAT and FQDESV (reference sequence). V lost 7 bases, J lost 0 bases, and 8 bases stayed unmatched. CDR3 sequence: CASNDRTSASTDTQYF. For the CDR3, the DNA is TGTGCCAGCAATGACCGGACTAGCGCTAGCACAGATACGCAGTATTTT.

This clone has a handful of counts. This chain connects TRBV7-8 to TRBJ2-2; weak D call: TRBD2 (7 bases). The germline V and J ends were trimmed by 6 bases and 6 bases, with 11 bases remaining between them. The CDR3 is 13 residues long. Germline values: CDR1 SGHVS, CDR2 FQNEAQ. CDR3 DNA sequence: TGTGCCAGCAGTCCGGGGGGCGCCGGGGAGCTGTTTTTT. Amino acid sequence: CASSPGGAGELFF.

CDR3 sequence (DNA): TGTGCCAGCAGTTACGGGACTAGCGGGATTGAAGAGACCCAGTACTTC. This sequence encodes CASSYGTSGIEETQYF. This rearrangement joins TRBV6-5 to TRBJ2-5; 13 positions match TRBD2. There are 16 residues in the CDR3. Germline V lookup: CDR1 MNHEY, CDR2 SVGAGI. The trim removed 2 bases at V and 3 bases at J, leaving 3 bases unmatched.

This rearrangement joins TRBV19 to TRBJ2-7, with a possible D match to TRBD1 (7 bases). The germline CDR1 and CDR2 sequences are LNHDA and SQIVND (reference sequence). The CDR3 extends over 14 amino acids. The germline V and J ends were trimmed by 4 bases and 4 bases, with 14 bases remaining between them. CDR3 in amino acids: CASSTAGQSYEQYF. The CDR3 DNA reads TGTGCCAGTAGTACGGCGGGACAGTCGTACGAGCAGTACTTC.

V and J are TRBV7-3 and TRBJ1-5, with D unclear. Trimming cost V 2 bases and J 5 bases, with 13 bases left between them. CDR1 and CDR2 from the germline V gene are SGHTA and FQGTGA. The CDR3 is 15 residues long. In nucleotides, the CDR3 is TGTGCCAGCAGCTTAGCCGGGAACCGGGATCAGCCCCAGCATTTT. Its translation is CASSLAGNRDQPQHF. The variable domain in full, with the rest retrieved from reference TRBV7-3 and TRBJ1-5, is GAGVSQTPSNKVTEKGKYVELRCDPISGHTALYWYRQSLGQGPEFLIYFQGTGAADDSGLPNDRFFAVRPEGSVSTLKIQRTERGDSAVYLCASSLAGNRDQPQHFGDGTRLSIL.

V usage is TRBV28 and J usage is TRBJ1-2; TRBD1 is a possible D gene (5 bases). The CDR3 sequence is 15 residues long. Germline loops: CDR1 MDHEN, CDR2 SYDVKM. Trimming left V 1 base short and J 4 bases short, with 13 bases between. CDR3 in amino acids: CASSLLGEVTYGYTF. DNA for the CDR3: TGTGCCAGCAGTTTATTGGGGGAGGTCACCTATGGCTACACCTTC.

V and J are TRBV2 and TRBJ2-3; the D gene is possibly TRBD2 (5 bases). The V end was cut by 9 bases, the J end by 0 bases, with 19 bases between. The CDR3 has 16 amino acids. Germline V gene data show CDR1 as SNHLY and CDR2 as FYNNEI. The CDR3 region is CARLPSGLSSTDTQYF. For the CDR3, the DNA is TGTGCCAGGCTTCCGAGCGGTCTATCTAGCACAGATACGCAGTATTTT.

CDR3 coding DNA: TGTGCCAGCAGCTTATACGGAGGGTGGGCAGATACGCAGTATTTT. It specifies CASSLYGGWADTQYF. This chain uses TRBV7-2 with TRBJ2-3, with D perhaps matching TRBD2 (6 bases). V was shortened by 2 bases and J by 4 bases, with 13 bases between the two germline ends. The CDR3 is 15 residues long. CDR1 SGHTA and CDR2 FQGNSA come from the germline V gene.

The rearrangement links TRBV7-8 to TRBJ2-1; tentatively, D is TRBD2 (9 bases). Per germline, CDR1 SGHVS and CDR2 FQNEAQ. Trimming cost V 2 bases and J 9 bases, with 23 bases left between them. The length of the CDR3 is 17 residues. The CDR3 DNA sequence: TGTGCCAGCAGCTTACCCGACAGGGGACTAGCCCACGTTGAGCAGTTCTTC. Its translation is CASSLPDRGLAHVEQFF.

V and J are TRBV4-2 and TRBJ2-7; 11 positions agree with TRBD2. The CDR3 has 18 amino acids. Germline V gene data show CDR1 as LGHNA and CDR2 as YNFKEQ. V trimming: 1 base; J trimming: 3 bases; junction bases outside the gene matches: 11. The DNA for the CDR3 is TGTGCCAGCAGCCAAGCTGGTGCTAGCGGGGGGAAAGTCTACGAGCAGTACTTC. Translated, it gives CASSQAGASGGKVYEQYF.

The chain uses TRBV5-6 and TRBJ2-4; D is undetermined. The CDR3 sequence is 14 residues long. V dropped 2 bases and J dropped 8 bases, with 14 bases sitting between them. Germline V lookup: CDR1 SGHDT, CDR2 YYEEEE. This CDR3 is CASSFLGTLDIQYF. CDR3 coding DNA: TGTGCCAGCAGCTTCCTCGGCACTTTGGACATTCAGTACTTC. The whole variable domain, remainder taken from reference TRBV5-6 and TRBJ2-4, is DAGVTQSPTHLIKTRGQQVTLRCSPKSGHDTVSWYQQALGQGPQFIFQYYEEEERQRGNFPDRFSGHQFPNYSSELNVNALLLGDSALYLCASSFLGTLDIQYFGAGTRLSVL.

The genes are TRBV9 and TRBJ2-3; weak D call: TRBD1 (5 bases). CDR1 SGDLS and CDR2 YYNGEE come from the germline V gene. The CDR3 length is 14 residues. Deletions cut 5 bases from V and 0 bases from J, with 10 bases between. As DNA, the CDR3 is TGTGCCAGCAGGGGGCCCTTTAGCACAGATACGCAGTATTTT. It encodes CASRGPFSTDTQYF.

The chain uses TRBV4-2 and TRBJ2-3, with 9 nucleotides matching TRBD2. This CDR3 has 16 amino acids. The germline CDR1 and CDR2 sequences are LGHNA and YNFKEQ. V trimming: 3 bases; J trimming: 2 bases; junction bases outside the gene matches: 6. This chain's CDR3 is CASSQISGRSTDTQYF. CDR3 nucleotide sequence: TGTGCCAGCAGCCAGATTAGCGGGAGATCCACAGATACGCAGTATTTT.

The chain couples TRBV6-5 to TRBJ1-1; 9 positions agree with TRBD1. CDR3 length: 15 residues. V gave up 7 bases and J gave up 7 bases; unmatched junction bases: 13. Germline CDR1 and CDR2: MNHEY and SVGAGI. The chain's CDR3 is CASTSAGTGPNEAFF. CDR3 sequence (DNA): TGTGCCAGCACCTCGGCCGGGACAGGGCCGAATGAAGCTTTCTTT.

The chain couples TRBV4-2 to TRBJ2-7; D perhaps matches TRBD1 (5 bases). The CDR3 spans 15 residues. From germline, CDR1 is LGHNA and CDR2 YNFKEQ. Trimming shortened V by 0 bases and J by 3 bases, and 12 bases separated the two germline ends. CDR3 amino acids: CASSQEQARSYEQYF. The CDR3 DNA sequence: TGTGCCAGCAGCCAAGAACAGGCTCGTAGCTACGAGCAGTACTTC.

The chain couples TRBV6-5 to TRBJ2-1; D remains ambiguous. CDR3 length: 11 amino acids. Germline V CDR1 and CDR2: MNHEY, SVGAGI. Trimming removed 5 bases at V and 9 bases at J, with 8 bases between. The CDR3 spells CASSASFEQFF. As DNA, the CDR3 is TGTGCCAGCAGTGCTAGTTTTGAGCAGTTCTTC.

J is TRBJ1-2 and V is TRBV6-6; D is unresolved. The V end was cut by 7 bases, the J end by 0 bases, with 12 bases between. The CDR3 length is 14 residues. Germline V gives CDR1 MNHNY, CDR2 SVGAGI (reference sequence). The CDR3 bases are TGTGCCAGCACCTTCGCATCAACTAACTATGGCTACACCTTC. Translating it yields CASTFASTNYGYTF.

CDR3 protein: CASSLDRVTNTGELFF. In nucleotides, the CDR3 is TGTGCCAGCAGCTTAGATCGGGTCACCAACACCGGGGAGCTGTTTTTT. This rearrangement joins TRBV13 to TRBJ2-2; D ambiguous. The CDR3 has 16 amino acids. Germline V gene sequence: CDR1 PRHDT, CDR2 FYEKMQ (reference sequence). V was clipped by 1 base and J by 2 bases, with 11 bases between them.